The 4 T cell receptor beta chains given below trace back to one sample, sequenced in a study of shared clonotypes between healthy human individuals. The protocol was immunoSEQ multiplex PCR, while the TCRdb copy is restricted to in-frame clones and leaves out a portion. This table has about a million clones, approximately 76% appearing once. The sequenced material came from memory CD4+ T cells sorted from blood. Subset specified: CD45RA-negative fraction. The receptors come from a man between 18 and 29 years old in good health.

V usage is TRBV4-3 and J usage is TRBJ2-7; no reliable D call. Germline-derived CDR1 and CDR2 are LGHNA and YSLEER. The CDR3 sequence is 13 residues long. Trimming cost V 0 bases and J 3 bases, with 6 bases left between them. CDR3 nucleotide sequence: TGCGCCAGCAGCCAAGATCATGACTACGAGCAGTACTTC. Translating it yields CASSQDHDYEQYF.

The chain has TRBV10-3 and TRBJ2-1; TRBD2 matches 9 bases. Germline CDR1 is ENHRY and CDR2 is SYGVKD. The CDR3 contains 15 residues. Trimming removed 8 bases from V and 3 bases from J; junction bases left unmatched: 8. CDR3 coding DNA: TGTGCCATCGGGGCGGCTAGCGGGATCTACAATGAGCAGTTCTTC. Translated, it gives CAIGAASGIYNEQFF.

The genes are TRBV30 and TRBJ2-7; TRBD1 aligns across 7 bases. This CDR3 spans 13 amino acids. Per germline, CDR1 GTSNPN and CDR2 SVGIG (reference sequence). The V segment lost 0 bases and the J segment 4 bases; nucleotides outside the gene matches: 3. For the CDR3, the DNA is TGTGCCTGGAGTGTAAGGACAGGATACGAGCAGTACTTC. It encodes CAWSVRTGYEQYF.

The genes are TRBV5-4 and TRBJ1-2; D possibly corresponds to TRBD1 (5 bases). The germline gives CDR1 SGHNT, CDR2 YYREEE (reference sequence). This CDR3 region has 16 residues. V shed 5 bases and J shed 4 bases, with 21 bases lying between them. The CDR3 DNA sequence: TGTGCCAGCAGTCTATCTTCCGGGGCGGAGGGCTATGGCTACACCTTC. This codes for CASSLSSGAEGYGYTF.